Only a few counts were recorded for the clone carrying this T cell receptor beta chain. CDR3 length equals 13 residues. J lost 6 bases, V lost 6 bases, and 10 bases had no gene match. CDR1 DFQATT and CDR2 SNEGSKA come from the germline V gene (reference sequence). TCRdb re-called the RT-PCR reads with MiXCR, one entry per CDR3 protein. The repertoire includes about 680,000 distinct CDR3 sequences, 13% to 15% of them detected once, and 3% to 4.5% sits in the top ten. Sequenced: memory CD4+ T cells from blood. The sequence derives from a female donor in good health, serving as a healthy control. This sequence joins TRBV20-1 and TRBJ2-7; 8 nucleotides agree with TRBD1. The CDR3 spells CSAIGQGPSEQYF. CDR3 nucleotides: TGCAGTGCCATTGGACAGGGTCCTAGCGAGCAGTACTTC.